Sequencing of this T cell receptor (beta chain) was carried out in a study of OX40 agonist ivuxolimab in advanced cancers. Study information: Across the patients, intravenous ivuxolimab was delivered every 2 weeks at 0.01 to 10 mg/kg.

Using immunoSEQ multiplex PCR, the repertoire was profiled, and TCRdb retains in-frame clones only, with some absent. The repertoire includes approximately 35,000 clones, about 87% of them detected once, and around 4% sits in the top ten. With regard to this clone: The antigen remains unidentified.

Study-level points and caveats: Among some nonresponders, normalized T-cell clonal expansion was also low.

V shed 5 bases and J shed 0 bases, with 6 bases lying between them. This CDR3 spans 13 amino acids. Looked up from germline, CDR1 is MNHNY and CDR2 is SVGAGI (reference sequence). The sequence was obtained from an adult with an advanced solid tumor such as melanoma, head and neck, liver or kidney cancer. The chain joins TRBV6-6 to TRBJ2-3; D gene unclear. This specimen was CD4+ or CD8+ T cells sorted from blood, taken in a trial of the OX40 agonist ivuxolimab. CDR3 nucleotide sequence: TGTGCCAGCAGTGACCCCAGCACAGATACGCAGTATTTT. Its protein product is CASSDPSTDTQYF.